This T cell receptor (beta chain) was sequenced during a study of blood T cell repertoires in COVID-19. On the study more broadly: The United States, Italy and Spain were the sources of the acute and convalescent COVID-19 samples. In each case, the material was cDNA or gDNA derived from T cells, B-cell-depleted T cells, or PBMCs.

The CDR3 runs 17 residues. CDR1 LGHNA and CDR2 YSLEER come from the germline V gene. V was clipped by 0 bases and J by 2 bases, with 16 bases between them. Some clones are missing from TCRdb's copy, which holds only in-frame ones; the method was immunoSEQ multiplex PCR. The repertoire holds hundreds of thousands of clones, with around nine tenths as singletons. The clonotype was recovered from a young woman who had recovered from COVID-19. The chain is built from TRBV4-3 and TRBJ1-1; D remains ambiguous. Sequencing was done on a sample of peripheral blood. CDR3 sequence reads: CASSQDKGGYGNTEAFF. Here the CDR3 DNA reads TGCGCCAGCAGCCAAGATAAAGGAGGATATGGAAACACTGAAGCTTTCTTT.